This paragraph covers one TCR beta chain sequence. As for time point: pretreatment peripheral blood. Patients suffered from locally advanced or metastatic urothelial carcinoma. Each patient gave between 1 and 8 samples, pretreatment and on-treatment. Only in-frame clones appear in the TCRdb table, and some are missing; sequencing was by immunoSEQ multiplex PCR. The profile covers 84,000 or so clones, with 85% to 90% appearing a single time and about 15% taken by the ten largest. The sample is drawn from a study of PD-L1 blockade in urothelial cancer. Study background: T cell content in blood samples showed a median of about 140,000.

V lost 5 bases, J lost 2 bases, and 12 bases lay in between. CDR1 and CDR2 (germline): SEHNR, FQNEAQ (reference sequence). CDR3 size: 14 residues. The sample in question was PBMCs, obtained around atezolizumab (anti-PD-L1) treatment. The chain recombines TRBV7-9 with TRBJ2-5; D gene ambiguous. The TCR sequence derives from a man in his sixties with urothelial cancer. The CDR3 loop is CASSSLKTQETQYF. The CDR3 bases are TGTGCCAGCAGCAGCTTGAAGACTCAAGAGACCCAGTACTTC. Full variable domain (remainder filled in from reference TRBV7-9 and TRBJ2-5): DTGVSQNPRHKITKRGQNVTFRCDPISEHNRLYWYRQTLGQGPEFLTYFQNEAQLEKSRLLSDRFSAERPKGSFSTLEIQRTEQGDSAMYLCASSSLKTQETQYFGPGTRLLVL.